This TCR beta chain was sequenced during a study of cytomegalovirus exposure and HLA in healthy donors (dated 2017 in TCRdb). At the level of the whole study: An earlier analysis of approximately 600 of the donors reported about 250 Gb of sequence data and 117 million unique TCR beta sequences from around 200 million T cells. An early release that covered 500 to 800 HLA-typed donors contained about 290 gigabases of sequencing data and tens of millions of unique TCR sequences. Of the roughly 400 genotyped donors, approximately 80% were placed in the genetic ancestry cluster associated with self-reported Caucasian donors. The aim of the study was to test whether cataloging public T cell receptors could identify signatures of past pathogen exposure. The study profiled the T cell repertoires of 666 subjects by immunosequencing and related them to cytomegalovirus serostatus. Along with the approximately 650-subject first cohort, a separate validation cohort of over a hundred different subjects was used. High-throughput TCR immunosequencing, statistical association of individual TCRs with disease status, and machine learning were combined to predict cytomegalovirus infection status. To study patterns of TCR occurrence, a later analysis re-analyzed previously published TCR beta repertoires from several hundred donors and added high-resolution HLA genotyping. In the later analysis, no new phenotypic data were used to find candidate immune exposures; instead, reliance was placed on TCR beta sequences and their occurrence across donors. To decide whether each TCR beta V gene segment behaved as functional or pseudogenic, an earlier analysis of fewer than 750 of the donors relied on high-throughput TCR beta sequencing. Donor age, sex, ethnicity and CMV serostatus were compiled together with the repertoire data. A later genetic analysis took genome-wide SNP genotypes for 398 of the 666 donors and used that subset as a discovery cohort. Every repertoire in the discovery cohort had been generated on one and the same sequencing platform. HLA typing included class I and class II loci at four-digit resolution. Typing coverage differed by locus: A, B, C, DRB1 and DQB1 were typed in roughly 620-630 donors, DQA1 in about 560, DPA1 in 600 to 610, and DPB1 in 472. Because of strong linkage in the cohort, five DR-DQ haplotypes were treated as single units for association and clustering. Among roughly 400 genotyped donors of the cohort, an average of around 250,000 unique TCR beta nucleotide sequences was sequenced per donor, of which approximately 18% were non-productive. On the study overall, not on this receptor specifically: The study listed 164 TCR beta chains as associated with cytomegalovirus. Because HLA typing was missing for some donors at each locus, association tests included only the typed subset. According to a later genetic analysis, donors in an Asian-associated ancestry cluster had fewer N-insertions in productive TCRs than the approximately 650-donor mean. A later analysis found that most CMV-associated TCR beta chains appeared HLA-restricted, with HLA associations seemingly driven largely by CMV exposure. A later analysis found that HLA-associated TCR beta chains were more clonally expanded and had lower generation probabilities than equally common non-associated chains. While some public TCRs were present in many individuals, most TCR sequences turned up only very rarely across donors. The earlier analysis of around 600 of the donors excluded over 15 rarely observed V segments, including chromosome 9 orphons, because counts were too low. Because the 87-base-pair reads could not distinguish some IMGT-functional V segments, including TRBV6-2 and TRBV6-3, those segments were excluded. A further reported finding was that TCR beta sequences accurately predicted the HLA-A and HLA-B alleles for most subjects in the first cohort. Only TCR beta chains were sequenced in this cohort, and the absence of alpha or paired-chain data limited detectable features. A cluster of highly shared sequence variants was judged likely to represent a technical artifact of the sequencing pipeline. The authors suggested that the approach could potentially be generalized to other disease states and immunological phenotypes. When HLA alleles, especially DR and DQ, strongly co-occurred, TCR associations were difficult to assign to individual alleles. Several of the top co-occurrence clusters appeared to be linked to parvovirus B19, influenza, CMV and Epstein-Barr virus, according to a later analysis. In a later analysis, the rate of TCR association differed among HLA loci, with DRB1 alleles having the most associated TCRs and HLA-C alleles having the fewest. In a later genetic analysis, a missense DCLRE1C variant was associated with V-gene and J-gene trimming of TCR beta chains, and the association was replicated in an independent cohort. Specific HLA alleles were associated with over 15,000 TCR beta sequences at a false discovery rate of 0.05 in a later analysis. The classifier was reported to diagnose cytomegalovirus status with high specificity and sensitivity in both the original cohort and the validation cohort. The only immune exposure information available for the cohort was CMV serostatus. Sequencing depth was assumed to be roughly uniform across donors in the presence/absence analyses, though that assumption may not hold. In an earlier analysis of 587 of the donors, most TCR beta V segments appeared in productive rearrangements about 90% or about 30% of the time, broadly matching IMGT annotations. Correlated functional status among segregating V segments might reflect linkage disequilibrium, but an unknown experimental factor could not be ruled out. In vitro tests confirmed that a few of the cytomegalovirus-associated TCR beta chains recognize cytomegalovirus antigens.

For this clone: Its antigen target is currently unknown. Per-base qualities were not stored, and no clone one base away is much larger.

The cohort was made up of 500 to 800 healthy bone marrow donors. At the time of sampling, every cohort member was nominally healthy, though immune exposures that went unrecorded were likely present. The donor was CMV seropositive and was included in the group of 300 or so seropositive cohort members. A peripheral blood sample was collected from each donor, and TCR beta sequencing was performed on peripheral blood mononuclear cells. The Qiagen DNeasy Blood Extraction Kit was used to extract genomic DNA from the blood cell samples. The library was generated by the immunoSEQ multiplex PCR assay. For the multiplex PCR, a mixture combining 60 forward primers for TCR Vbeta segments and 13 reverse primers for TCR Jbeta segments was used. The CDR3 region of rearranged TCR beta genes was amplified from genomic DNA with a multiplex PCR assay. Amplified TCR beta libraries were sequenced as 87-base-pair reads on the Illumina HiSeq System. As for the original processing: Across the 670 or so repertoires, a later analysis counted 75 million to 90 million unique TCR beta chains, about 10 million of which were shared by at least two donors. Raw reads were error-corrected and collapsed into unique sequences by a nearest-neighbor algorithm in which closely related sequences were merged to remove PCR and sequencing errors. To assign V, D and J gene segments, CDR3 sequences were aligned to IMGT reference sequences. For a sequence to be retained, at least a six-nucleotide match to both a V gene segment and a J gene segment was required. A rearrangement was called productive if the CDR3 had no stop codons and remained in frame with V and J, and every other rearrangement was called non-productive. CDR3 was defined according to IMGT convention as the region running from the second conserved V-encoded cysteine to the conserved J-encoded phenylalanine. The earlier analysis of 587 of the donors excluded any sequence lacking an unambiguous match to a single V gene segment. An earlier analysis of fewer than 650 of the donors classified V segments as functional when productive rearrangements were above 56.7% and as segregating when the standard deviation between donors was above 5%. To diagnose cytomegalovirus status from the catalog of TCR beta chain sequences, a statistical classification framework was built. V and J gene assignment, in a later analysis, came from comparing TCR nucleotide sequences with IMGT/GENE-DB human TR gene sequences. A later analysis assigned CDR3 sequences and most-parsimonious VDJ recombination scenarios with the TCRdist pipeline. A later analysis defined each TCR beta chain by its CDR3 amino acid sequence plus V-gene family, and excluded reads lacking a unique V-gene family. To address suspected cross-contamination and a sequencing artifact, a later analysis removed 450 to 700 highly shared, low-generation-probability nucleotide sequences. For each public chain, a later analysis derived a clonal expansion index from normalized ranks of inferred template counts within each repertoire. In a later analysis, generation probabilities were computed using a VDJ recombination model fitted to out-of-frame rearrangements, and the results were checked against IGoR. A later analysis scored TCR-TCR, TCR-HLA and TCR-CMV co-occurrence with hypergeometric tests, applying a repertoire-size bias correction to TCR pairs. To estimate false discovery rates, a later analysis permuted the HLA or CMV assignments 20 times. In a later analysis, co-occurring TCRs were grouped using DBSCAN, and TCRdist sequence similarity was added for clustering within HLA-allele-positive subsets. Repertoires with fewer than 30,000 or more than 120,000 public chains were left out of co-occurrence clustering, as were about 5 repertoires with anomalous nucleotide sharing. TCRdb carries this immuneACCESS record with in-frame sequences only. Its versions omit some clonotypes, under half of them owing to an unresolved V gene in the studies checked, with the rest unexplained. The V and J calls and the clone size are those of that table, but D and trimming were determined from the DNA. The sample contains about 100,000 clones, about 77% of them found a single time. Less than 5% of the sample belongs to the ten largest clones.

Counted from cysteine to phenylalanine, this CDR3 has 13 amino acids. CDR3 DNA only is kept here, 39 bases in frame from base 1. According to the germline V gene, CDR1 reads LGHNA and CDR2 reads YSLEER. V is cut back by 0 bases and J by 9 bases, with 0 bases in the junction unmatched. The TCR sequence derives from a woman aged 18-29 years in good health and CMV-seropositive. What was sequenced was PBMCs. The V and J genes are TRBV4-3 and TRBJ2-1; TRBD2 aligns with 9 central bases. The DNA sequence is given as TGCGCCAGCAGCCAAGATAGCGGGGGTGAGCAGTTCTTC. Translated, it reads CASSQDSGGEQFF.